These 5 T cell receptor beta chains were all obtained from the same sample, sequenced in a study of blood T cell repertoires in COVID-19. Produced via immunoSEQ multiplex PCR; TCRdb's table is partial and in-frame only. The sample consists of 250,000 to 350,000 clones, 70% to 90% of them appearing once. Sequencing used PBMCs or T cells enriched from blood (not recorded which). These receptors originate from a woman in her 30s who had recovered from COVID-19.

J is TRBJ1-4 and V is TRBV19; 7 bases fit TRBD1. Looked up from germline, CDR1 is LNHDA and CDR2 is SQIVND (reference sequence). With V trimmed by 0 bases and J by 7 bases, 5 bases remained unmatched. The CDR3 length is 15 residues. In nucleotides, the CDR3 is TGTGCCAGTAGTATAGATGGGGACAGTGGTGAAAAACTGTTTTTT. Translation: CASSIDGDSGEKLFF.

CDR3 in amino acids: CASSGTGDSGNTIYF. The CDR3 DNA follows: TGTGCCAGCAGCGGAACAGGGGACTCTGGAAACACCATATATTTT. V gene TRBV5-4 combines with J gene TRBJ1-3; 7 bases map to TRBD1. Per the germline V gene, CDR1 is SGHNT and CDR2 is YYREEE (reference sequence). This CDR3 comprises 15 residues. The V segment lost 4 bases and the J segment 0 bases; nucleotides outside the gene matches: 4.

V and J are TRBV4-3 and TRBJ1-2, with D maybe TRBD1 (6 bases). The CDR3 is 14 amino acids. Trimming removed 4 bases at V and 1 base at J, with 10 bases between. Per germline, CDR1 LGHNA and CDR2 YSLEER. The CDR3 bases are TGCGCCAGCAGCCCTGACAGGATTAACTATGGCTACACCTTC. The encoded protein is CASSPDRINYGYTF.

This chain uses TRBV20-1 with TRBJ1-2; D might be TRBD1 (6 bases). V lost 6 bases to trimming and J lost 9 bases, with 14 bases between them. CDR1 is DFQATT, CDR2 SNEGSKA, per germline (reference sequence). The CDR3 spans 11 residues. This CDR3 reads CSARGGDRYTF. CDR3 coding DNA: TGCAGTGCGAGGGGGGGGGACCGCTACACCTTC.

The chain combines TRBV27 with TRBJ2-7; 9 bases are shared with TRBD2. This CDR3 region has 15 residues. Germline V gene sequence: CDR1 MNHEY, CDR2 SMNVEV (reference sequence). V was pared by 2 bases and J by 2 bases, with 4 bases of the junction left unmatched. This CDR3 is CASSLRTSAAYEQYF. The CDR3 bases are TGTGCCAGCAGTTTAAGGACTAGCGCTGCCTACGAGCAGTACTTC.